Each of the 30 T cell receptor beta chains below was sequenced from the same sample in a study of beta chain features in type 1 diabetes. The sequenced template was cDNA made from the entire isolated RNA. Assay used: immunoSEQ multiplex PCR; TCRdb lists only in-frame clones, some missing. Altogether more than 150,000 clones are present, approximately 10% being singletons, with the ten largest covering about 2.1%. Sequenced sample: central memory CD4+ T cells from blood. These receptors came from a man aged 18 to 29 in good health.

V gene TRBV6-5 combines with J gene TRBJ1-1; D is undetermined. CDR1 is MNHEY and CDR2 is SVGAGI in the germline V gene. CDR3 length equals 13 residues. V lost 6 bases to trimming and J lost 1 base, with 9 bases between them. This chain's CDR3 is CASRPRRNTEAFF. In nucleotides, the CDR3 is TGTGCCAGCAGGCCCCGAAGGAACACTGAAGCTTTCTTT.

This chain links TRBV6-5 with TRBJ1-1; D remains unclear. Per the germline V gene, CDR1 is MNHEY and CDR2 is SVGAGI. The CDR3 runs to 15 residues. The germline V and J ends were trimmed by 2 bases and 1 base, with 11 bases remaining between them. For the CDR3, the DNA is TGTGCCAGCAGTTACGTAGATAAGCAGAACACTGAAGCTTTCTTT. Protein: CASSYVDKQNTEAFF.

This clone was recorded a few times. The rearrangement uses TRBV18 and TRBJ2-5; D may be TRBD2 (6 bases). Trimming removed 3 bases from V and 6 bases from J, with 14 bases in between. The CDR3 runs to 14 residues. Germline V lookup: CDR1 KGHSH, CDR2 LQKENI. CDR3 in DNA: TGTGCCAGCTCACCTCCGGGCGGGGTGCAGACCCAGTACTTC. Amino acids: CASSPPGGVQTQYF.

The chain links TRBV7-2 to TRBJ2-7; possible D gene TRBD2, 6 bases. CDR3 size: 12 residues. V gave up 9 bases and J gave up 4 bases, with 13 bases separating them. Germline V gives CDR1 SGHTA, CDR2 FQGNSA. The DNA of the CDR3 is TGTGCCAGTGGGAGGCCGGGATACGAGCAGTACTTC. Translating it yields CASGRPGYEQYF.

This clone was found many times. V gene TRBV7-2 combines with J gene TRBJ2-3; no firm D call. V was trimmed by 3 bases and J by 0 bases, leaving 10 bases between them. Germline V gene sequence: CDR1 SGHTA, CDR2 FQGNSA. The CDR3 contains 15 residues. The CDR3 here is CASSFWRTSTDTQYF. DNA of the CDR3: TGTGCCAGCAGCTTTTGGAGAACTAGCACAGATACGCAGTATTTT.

The chain employs TRBV28 and TRBJ1-2; possibly TRBD1 for D (6 bases). Trimming pared 6 bases from V and 8 bases from J, leaving 16 bases between. CDR3 length: 13 amino acids. CDR1 is MDHEN, CDR2 SYDVKM, per germline. The CDR3 coding sequence is TGTGCCAGCAGACAGGGAATGGGGTACGGCTACACCTTC. It translates to CASRQGMGYGYTF.

This clone was seen a handful of times. The chain carries TRBV4-1 and TRBJ2-5; D might be TRBD2 (6 bases). This CDR3 has 15 residues. Germline V gene data show CDR1 as MGHRA and CDR2 as YSYEKL. V dropped 1 base and J dropped 0 bases, with 9 bases sitting between them. CDR3 sequence reads: CASSQGRGDQETQYF. CDR3 DNA: TGCGCCAGCAGCCAAGGGCGGGGCGACCAAGAGACCCAGTACTTC.

The V and J genes are TRBV11-2 and TRBJ2-5; TRBD2 matches at 7 bases. Looked up from germline, CDR1 is SGHAT and CDR2 is FQNNGV. This CDR3 spans 16 amino acids. V trimming: 7 bases; J trimming: 3 bases; junction bases outside the gene matches: 14. For the CDR3, the DNA is TGTGCCAGCAAGAGAAGGTGGGAGGCGGGGGAAGAGACCCAGTACTTC. It translates to CASKRRWEAGEETQYF.

This clone has a handful of counts. This chain uses TRBV10-3 with TRBJ2-7, with TRBD2 matching 10 bases. The CDR3 is made up of 15 amino acids. The germline gives CDR1 ENHRY, CDR2 SYGVKD. After removal of 6 bases from V and 2 bases from J, the junction contained 7 bases not matched to a gene. The DNA of the CDR3 is TGTGCCATCAGCACCGGGACTAGCGTCACCTACGAGCAGTACTTC. Amino acids: CAISTGTSVTYEQYF.

This chain joins TRBV7-8 and TRBJ1-1; D perhaps matches TRBD1 (6 bases). V was shortened by 5 bases and J by 4 bases, with 17 bases between the two germline ends. The germline V gene has CDR1 SGHVS and CDR2 FQNEAQ. The CDR3 is 15 amino acids. The DNA for the CDR3 is TGTGCCAGCAGCAAGGACAGAAGTTGGGGCACTGAAGCTTTCTTT. Protein: CASSKDRSWGTEAFF.

In its sample, this clone was seen a few times. This chain joins TRBV15 and TRBJ1-4, with D unclear. Germline CDR1 is LNHNV and CDR2 is YYDKDF (reference sequence). CDR3 length equals 13 residues. Trimming left V 3 bases short and J 5 bases short, with 7 bases between. The CDR3, as DNA: TGTGCCACCAGCAGGGCACTAAATGAAAAACTGTTTTTT. It yields the protein CATSRALNEKLFF.

This clone has more than one count but fewer than ten. The V call is TRBV9, the J call TRBJ1-1, with D tentatively TRBD1 (6 bases). Germline loops: CDR1 SGDLS, CDR2 YYNGEE. This CDR3 contains 15 residues. With 0 bases removed from V and 5 bases from J, the gap between germline ends came to 14 bases. The CDR3 DNA follows: TGTGCCAGCAGCGTAGCGGGCAGGGGAGGAACTGAAGCTTTCTTT. Encoded protein: CASSVAGRGGTEAFF.

This clone was detected only a few times. V usage is TRBV20-1 and J usage is TRBJ2-7; D is possibly TRBD1 (6 bases). The CDR3 is made up of 10 amino acids. Trimming stripped 6 bases from V and 7 bases from J, with 10 bases between. Germline V gene data show CDR1 as DFQATT and CDR2 as SNEGSKA (reference sequence). CDR3 loop: CSAARGEQYF. CDR3 DNA: TGCAGTGCCGCGAGGGGGGAGCAGTACTTC.

V and J are TRBV18 and TRBJ2-2; TRBD2 agrees at 11 bases. CDR3 length: 16 residues. V shed 1 base, J shed 6 bases, and the junction held 4 bases outside the gene matches. Germline-derived CDR1 and CDR2 are KGHSH and LQKENI. For the CDR3, the DNA is TGTGCCAGCTCACCACTGACTAGCGGGAAGGCCGGGGAGCTGTTTTTT. Amino acid sequence: CASSPLTSGKAGELFF.

This chain links TRBV5-1 with TRBJ1-1; 7 positions match TRBD1. J lost 5 bases, V lost 7 bases, and 14 bases had no gene match. The CDR3 length is 15 residues. Germline V CDR1 and CDR2: SGHRS, YFSETQ. The CDR3 DNA follows: TGCGCCAGCGGAAATAACAGGGGACGAACGACTGAAGCTTTCTTT. Its protein product is CASGNNRGRTTEAFF.

This clone was counted many times. The V call is TRBV7-2, the J call TRBJ2-7; D is possibly TRBD2 (6 bases). Trimming shortened V by 0 bases and J by 0 bases, and 12 bases separated the two germline ends. This CDR3 contains 16 residues. Germline V gene data show CDR1 as SGHTA and CDR2 as FQGNSA. Here the CDR3 DNA reads TGTGCCAGCAGCTTAGCACAGAGTAGCGGCTCCTACGAGCAGTACTTC. Its protein product is CASSLAQSSGSYEQYF.

This clone was seen a handful of times. The chain carries TRBV27 and TRBJ1-5; TRBD1 aligns across 8 bases. The CDR3 extends over 15 amino acids. Germline V gives CDR1 MNHEY, CDR2 SMNVEV (reference sequence). Trimming cost V 2 bases and J 4 bases; bases outside gene matches: 4. CDR3 DNA sequence: TGTGCCAGCAGTTTAGTCGGACAGGGAAATCAGCCCCAGCATTTT. Translation gives CASSLVGQGNQPQHF.

This chain links TRBV6-1 with TRBJ1-3, with D maybe TRBD1 (5 bases). Between the trimmed V and J ends, which lost 11 bases and 0 bases, there was a span of 11 bases. CDR3 size: 13 residues. CDR1 and CDR2 (germline): MNHNS, SASEGT. CDR3 in DNA: TGTGCCGGGGGAGTGAACTCTGGAAACACCATATATTTT. It yields the protein CAGGVNSGNTIYF.

This clone occurred a few times. V gene TRBV7-9 combines with J gene TRBJ2-6, with D hard to call. The CDR3 consists of 17 residues. With 5 bases removed from V and 0 bases from J, the gap between germline ends came to 14 bases. Germline V lookup: CDR1 SEHNR, CDR2 FQNEAQ (reference sequence). The DNA for the CDR3 is TGTGCCAGCAGCACACGCGGACGGGCCTCTGGGGCCAACGTCCTGACTTTC. Translated, it gives CASSTRGRASGANVLTF.

The table lists this clone with a few counts. This chain links TRBV28 with TRBJ2-5; 7 bases align to TRBD1. Losses at the gene ends were 6 bases for V and 7 bases for J; bases not matched to a gene: 14. This CDR3 has 15 residues. Germline V gene lookup returns CDR1 MDHEN and CDR2 SYDVKM. This CDR3 reads CASSPRRTGSTTQYF. The CDR3 DNA is TGTGCCAGCAGCCCTCGCCGGACAGGTTCAACGACCCAGTACTTC.

Of note for this clone: Since a much larger clone is just one base distant, this may be a read error. This chain links TRBV18 with TRBJ1-3, with TRBD1 identical over 7 bases. V was pared by 4 bases and J by 8 bases, with 8 bases of the junction left unmatched. The CDR3 contains 14 residues. Looked up from germline, CDR1 is KGHSH and CDR2 is LQKENI. The CDR3 nucleotides read TGTGCCAGCTCACAAGTAACAGGGGAGGACACCATATATTTT. Amino acids: CASSQVTGEDTIYF.

This clone occurred a few times. The chain joins TRBV29-1 to TRBJ2-1, with 12 bases fitting TRBD2. CDR1 is SQVTM, CDR2 ANQGSEA, per germline. Trimming removed 8 bases from V and 9 bases from J; junction bases left unmatched: 11. The CDR3 loop spans 14 amino acids. The CDR3 nucleotides are TGCAGCCCCCGGGCCCTAGCGGGGGGGGTTGAGCAGTTCTTC. Its protein product is CSPRALAGGVEQFF.

The chain combines TRBV18 with TRBJ2-5; D gene ambiguous. The CDR3 is made up of 14 amino acids. The germline V and J ends were trimmed by 1 base and 2 bases, with 8 bases remaining between them. CDR1 is KGHSH, CDR2 LQKENI, per germline. CDR3 loop: CASSPQGRQETQYF. As DNA, the CDR3 is TGTGCCAGCTCACCACAGGGAAGACAAGAGACCCAGTACTTC.

The V and J genes are TRBV11-2 and TRBJ2-7; 10 nucleotides line up with TRBD1. The J segment lost 0 bases and the V segment lost 5 bases, leaving 4 bases of the junction unmatched. CDR3 length: 15 amino acids. The germline gives CDR1 SGHAT, CDR2 FQNNGV. CDR3 sequence: CASSPRTGGSYEQYF. CDR3 coding DNA: TGTGCCAGCAGCCCAAGGACAGGGGGCTCCTACGAGCAGTACTTC.

The chain combines TRBV18 with TRBJ1-2; D might be TRBD1 (6 bases). CDR1 and CDR2 (germline): KGHSH, LQKENI. CDR3 length: 15 amino acids. V was shortened by 6 bases and J by 0 bases, with 14 bases between the two germline ends. The CDR3 reads CASSPKQGTNYGYTF. The CDR3, as DNA: TGTGCCAGCTCGCCCAAACAGGGTACTAACTATGGCTACACCTTC.

The chain links TRBV7-2 to TRBJ2-5, with 11 bases fitting TRBD1. This CDR3 comprises 15 residues. Trimming at V came to 5 bases and at J to 5 bases, leaving 7 bases not matched to a gene. CDR1 is SGHTA, CDR2 FQGNSA, per germline. The chain's CDR3 is CASSLGQGARETQYF. The CDR3 DNA reads as TGTGCCAGCAGCCTCGGACAGGGGGCGCGTGAGACCCAGTACTTC.

The chain recombines TRBV7-2 with TRBJ1-6; D ambiguous. The CDR3 sequence is 15 residues long. CDR1 and CDR2 (germline): SGHTA, FQGNSA. Between the trimmed V and J ends, which lost 1 base and 7 bases, there was a span of 11 bases. The CDR3 region has the DNA TGTGCCAGCAGCTTAGTAAGGACGGGGAATTCACCCCTCCACTTT. This encodes CASSLVRTGNSPLHF. Together with reference TRBV7-2 and TRBJ1-6, the CDR3 gives the full variable domain: GAGVSQSPSNKVTEKGKDVELRCDPISGHTALYWYRQSLGQGLEFLIYFQGNSAPDKSGLPSDRFSAERTGGSVSTLTIQRTQQEDSAVYLCASSLVRTGNSPLHFGNGTRLTVT.

This chain uses TRBV6-5 with TRBJ1-6, with D tentatively TRBD1 (5 bases). The CDR3 extends over 14 amino acids. V was cut by 7 bases and J by 7 bases, with 14 bases left in between. Germline lookup yields CDR1 MNHEY and CDR2 SVGAGI. CDR3 DNA: TGTGCCAGCAAGCGGGACGGGGACAATTCACCCCTCCACTTT. Protein product: CASKRDGDNSPLHF.

This clone turned up a few times. The V and J genes are TRBV7-2 and TRBJ1-6; tentatively, D is TRBD1 (6 bases). Germline V gene sequence: CDR1 SGHTA, CDR2 FQGNSA. V shed 5 bases and J shed 7 bases, with 18 bases lying between them. This CDR3 region has 16 residues. CDR3 protein: CASSIEGGIWNSPLHF. In DNA form, the CDR3 reads TGTGCCAGCAGCATTGAGGGGGGAATTTGGAATTCACCCCTCCACTTT.

The V call is TRBV11-2, the J call TRBJ1-6, with TRBD1 as a possible D gene (5 bases). Looked up from germline, CDR1 is SGHAT and CDR2 is FQNNGV. V lost 1 base and J lost 13, with 14 bases in between. This CDR3 is built from 14 residues. The CDR3 nucleotides read TGTGCCAGCAGCTTAGCCAGGGACGGATTCCCCCTCCACTTT. Its protein is CASSLARDGFPLHF.